A single sample gave rise to the 13 T cell receptor beta chains below, sequenced in a study of T-cell memory formation after mild COVID-19. TCRdb re-called the 5' RACE reads through MiXCR, storing one row per CDR3 protein. The data contain under 60,000 distinct CDR3 sequences, roughly 9% of them singletons. The sequencing sample was made of PBMCs or a T cell subset sorted from them (not recorded which). These receptors originate from an adult woman who had mild COVID-19 (a few samples of this study predate the infection). Cell type and time point are not known.

This chain joins TRBV9 and TRBJ2-5; tentatively, D is TRBD2 (6 bases). The CDR3 consists of 13 residues. Trimming stripped 3 bases from V and 2 bases from J, with 8 bases between. Per the germline V gene, CDR1 is SGDLS and CDR2 is YYNGEE. DNA for the CDR3: TGTGCCAGCAGCGGGGACTGGCAAGAGACCCAGTACTTC. Translation gives CASSGDWQETQYF.

This clonotype occurred a few times. The V gene is TRBV3-1, the J gene TRBJ2-7; 14 positions match TRBD2. J lost 2 bases, V lost 4 bases, and 10 bases had no gene match. The CDR3 consists of 18 residues. Germline CDR1 is LGHDT and CDR2 is YNNKEL (reference sequence). CDR3: CASSPSGTSGSFAYEQYF. DNA of the CDR3: TGTGCCAGCAGCCCCTCCGGGACTAGCGGGAGTTTCGCCTACGAGCAGTACTTC.

This clonotype came up a few times. This sequence joins TRBV4-1 and TRBJ2-7, with D perhaps TRBD1 (6 bases). Looked up from germline, CDR1 is MGHRA and CDR2 is YSYEKL. V lost 1 base and J lost 5, with 12 bases in between. CDR3 length equals 14 residues. The DNA for the CDR3 is TGCGCCAGCAGCCAAGCTAACAGGGTCAACGAGCAGTACTTC. Encoded protein: CASSQANRVNEQYF.

The chain couples TRBV6-2 or TRBV6-3 to TRBJ2-1; the match to TRBD2 covers 11 bases. The germline gives CDR1 MNHEY, CDR2 SVGEGT. Losses at the gene ends were 0 bases for V and 2 bases for J; bases not matched to a gene: 9. The CDR3 runs to 19 residues. The CDR3 DNA is TGTGCCAGCAGTTACTCACTAACTAGCGGGAGCCTGGCCTACAATGAGCAGTTCTTC. Its translation: CASSYSLTSGSLAYNEQFF.

This clonotype is medium-sized (0.01 to 0.1%) by share. The V gene is TRBV7-2, the J gene TRBJ2-1; a weak D match, TRBD1 (6 bases). CDR1 is SGHTA, CDR2 FQGNSA, per germline. This CDR3 has 15 amino acids. V lost 6 bases and J 8 bases, leaving 20 bases between the germline ends. The CDR3: CASRDIGTFGDEQFF. The CDR3 DNA follows: TGTGCCAGCAGAGATATCGGGACATTCGGCGATGAGCAGTTCTTC.

This clonotype was observed a few times. The chain recombines TRBV20-1 with TRBJ2-5; a weak D match, TRBD1 (6 bases). V was cut by 1 base and J by 6 bases, with 15 bases left in between. Germline V CDR1 and CDR2: DFQATT, SNEGSKA (reference sequence). The CDR3 covers 14 residues. CDR3: CSARATGLVQTQYF. CDR3 in DNA: TGCAGTGCTAGAGCCACAGGGCTAGTTCAGACCCAGTACTTC.

Only a few counts were recorded for this clonotype. The rearrangement joins TRBV20-1 to TRBJ2-2, with 14 positions matching TRBD2. The V segment lost 6 bases and the J segment 0 bases; nucleotides outside the gene matches: 6. The CDR3 loop spans 17 amino acids. CDR1 and CDR2 (germline): DFQATT, SNEGSKA (reference sequence). CDR3 residues: CSARLAGGTSNTGELFF. For the CDR3, the DNA is TGCAGTGCGCGACTAGCGGGGGGGACGTCGAACACCGGGGAGCTGTTTTTT.

This clonotype has more than one count but fewer than ten. The rearrangement links TRBV2 to TRBJ2-3; TRBD2 matches 7 bases. The germline V gene encodes CDR1 SNHLY and CDR2 FYNNEI. The V segment lost 4 bases and the J segment 5 bases; nucleotides outside the gene matches: 12. The CDR3 runs 16 residues. The CDR3 spells CASSGGGTTGRDTQYF. CDR3 bases: TGTGCCAGCAGTGGGGGTGGGACTACCGGCAGAGATACGCAGTATTTT.

The gene calls are TRBV10-3 and TRBJ1-3; 8 positions match TRBD1. The CDR3 runs to 16 residues. V gave up 6 bases and J gave up 2 bases; unmatched junction bases: 9. Germline values: CDR1 ENHRY, CDR2 SYGVKD. CDR3 sequence reads: CAIRSSTGVAGNTIYF. CDR3 sequence (DNA): TGTGCCATCAGGTCGTCGACAGGGGTAGCTGGAAACACCATATATTTT.

Only a few counts were recorded for this clonotype. This sequence joins TRBV25-1 and TRBJ2-3, with D perhaps matching TRBD1 or TRBD2 (5 bases each). Trimming pared 3 bases from V and 1 base from J, leaving 8 bases between. Germline CDR1 MGHDK, CDR2 SYGVNS. The CDR3 extends over 14 amino acids. CDR3 loop: CASSDPGRTDTQYF. CDR3 bases: TGTGCCAGCAGTGACCCGGGGCGCACAGATACGCAGTATTTT.

The table lists this clonotype with a few counts. The chain recombines TRBV27 with TRBJ2-7; the D gene is possibly TRBD2 (5 bases). Germline lookup yields CDR1 MNHEY and CDR2 SMNVEV (reference sequence). The CDR3 covers 12 residues. Trimming shortened V by 8 bases and J by 7 bases, and 15 bases separated the two germline ends. The CDR3 bases are TGTGCCAGCCCCCAACCTCGAGGGGAGCAGTACTTC. It codes for CASPQPRGEQYF.

The chain is built from TRBV3-1 and TRBJ2-2; TRBD2 matches at 13 bases. The CDR3 extends over 19 amino acids. Germline loops: CDR1 LGHDT, CDR2 YNNKEL (reference sequence). With 1 base clipped from V and 2 bases from J, the junction kept 7 bases outside the gene matches. The CDR3 is CASSQAELAGGHNTGELFF. The DNA of the CDR3 is TGTGCCAGCAGCCAAGCCGAACTAGCGGGGGGGCATAACACCGGGGAGCTGTTTTTT.

This clonotype came up a few times. This chain joins TRBV4-2 and TRBJ2-1, with D possibly TRBD2 on 6 matching bases. The CDR3 length is 17 residues. Germline V gene sequence: CDR1 LGHNA, CDR2 YNFKEQ. Trimming removed 2 bases at V and 1 base at J, with 15 bases between. The CDR3 spells CASSQLSGGGSYNEQFF. The CDR3 DNA follows: TGTGCCAGCAGCCAACTTAGCGGTGGGGGGTCCTACAATGAGCAGTTCTTC.